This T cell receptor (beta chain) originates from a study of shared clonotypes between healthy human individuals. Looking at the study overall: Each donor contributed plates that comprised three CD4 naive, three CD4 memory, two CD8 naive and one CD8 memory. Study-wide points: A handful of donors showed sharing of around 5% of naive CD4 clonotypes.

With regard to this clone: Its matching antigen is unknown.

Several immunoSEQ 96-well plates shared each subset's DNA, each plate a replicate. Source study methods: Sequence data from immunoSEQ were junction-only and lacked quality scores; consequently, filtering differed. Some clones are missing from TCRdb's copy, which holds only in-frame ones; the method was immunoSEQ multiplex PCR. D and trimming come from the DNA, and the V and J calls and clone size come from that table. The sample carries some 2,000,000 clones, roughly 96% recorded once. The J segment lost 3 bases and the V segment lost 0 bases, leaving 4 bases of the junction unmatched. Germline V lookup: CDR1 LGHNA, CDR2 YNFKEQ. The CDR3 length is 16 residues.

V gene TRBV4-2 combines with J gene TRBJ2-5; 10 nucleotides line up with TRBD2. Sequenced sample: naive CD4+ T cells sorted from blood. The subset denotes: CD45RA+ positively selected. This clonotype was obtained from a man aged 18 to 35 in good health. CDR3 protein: CASSQDGSGGEETQYF. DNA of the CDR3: TGTGCCAGCAGCCAAGACGGAAGCGGGGGGGAAGAGACCCAGTACTTC.